This T cell receptor beta chain was captured in a study of radiation and T cells in renal cell carcinoma. General study points: Dominant CDR3 motifs were more common in irradiated tumors than controls. Compared with controls, irradiated tumors showed greater TCR clonality.

The method was immunoSEQ multiplex PCR; TCRdb's version includes in-frame clones alone and lacks a portion of them. Among 20,000 to 30,000 clones listed, about three fifths were seen once. A remark on this clone: The antigen is not known.

Stated treatment: treatment-naive control, cytoreductive nephrectomy. The patient's renal cell carcinoma had clear cell pathology. Control tumors came from a handful of females and 11 males, aged roughly 40 to 82. The germline V and J ends were trimmed by 3 bases and 5 bases, with 15 bases remaining between them. This CDR3 contains 14 residues. Per the germline V gene, CDR1 is SGHRS and CDR2 is YFSETQ. This sample comprised tumor tissue, obtained from a patient whose treatment was nephrectomy without radiotherapy. The rearrangement uses TRBV5-1 and TRBJ2-7; D is undetermined. This TCR was recovered from a man aged 40-55 years with renal cell carcinoma. This CDR3 reads CASSYSRLRNEQYF. CDR3 DNA sequence: TGCGCCAGCAGCTACTCCCGACTCCGGAACGAGCAGTACTTC.